The 25 T cell receptor beta chains below were found in one sample sequenced in a study of T cells expressing NK-cell markers. No DNA is given; TCRdb re-called the 5' RACE reads and lists each CDR3 protein once. Its table lists over 250,000 distinct CDR3 sequences. Input material: blood T cells: a sorted CD56 or NKG2C T cell subset, CD4+ or CD8+ T cells, or bulk PBMC T cells (not recorded which). All receptors derive from a woman between 18 and 69 years old in good health.

V gene TRBV19 combines with J gene TRBJ2-2; the TCRdb call, TRBD1, lacks DNA for checking. CDR3 length equals 14 residues. Germline values: CDR1 LNHDA, CDR2 SQIVND (reference sequence). The CDR3 loop reads CASTRTGVAGELFF.

The chain couples TRBV5-1 to TRBJ2-2; the TRBD2 assignment by TCRdb is unverifiable without DNA. The CDR3 consists of 17 residues. The V gene's germline CDR1 is SGHRS and CDR2 YFSETQ. The CDR3 protein is CASSFGTSGRSTGELFF. The full variable domain, rest sourced from reference TRBV5-1 and TRBJ2-2, is KAGVTQTPRYLIKTRGQQVTLSCSPISGHRSVSWYQQTPGQGLQFLFEYFSETQRNKGNFPGRFSGRQFSNSRSEMNVSTLELGDSALYLCASSFGTSGRSTGELFFGEGSRLTVL.

V is TRBV6-1 and J is TRBJ2-1. The CDR3 runs to 15 residues. Germline CDR1 MNHNS, CDR2 SASEGT. The CDR3 here is CASSKTRGSYNEQFF.

The chain is built from TRBV20-1 and TRBJ2-3; the TCRdb D gene call, TRBD2, has no DNA to confirm it. Germline CDR1 reads DFQATT; CDR2 reads SNEGSKA (reference sequence). The CDR3 is 15 residues long. CDR3 residues: CSAVLLAGVGDTQYF.

The chain recombines TRBV19 with TRBJ2-2; TCRdb indicates TRBD1, and absent DNA this call remains unverified. The CDR3 sequence is 17 residues long. Germline V gene lookup returns CDR1 LNHDA and CDR2 SQIVND (reference sequence). The CDR3 here is CASTPQGIGENTGELFF.

This rearrangement joins TRBV5-4 to TRBJ2-3; TCRdb reports TRBD2, a call that lacks DNA to check it against. Germline CDR1 SGHNT, CDR2 YYREEE (reference sequence). The CDR3 has 17 amino acids. The chain's CDR3 is CASSSASSGRGTDTQYF. Supplemented by reference TRBV5-4 and TRBJ2-3, the full variable domain reads ETGVTQSPTHLIKTRGQQVTLRCSSQSGHNTVSWYQQALGQGPQFIFQYYREEENGRGNFPPRFSGLQFPNYSSELNVNALELDDSALYLCASSSASSGRGTDTQYFGPGTRLTVL.

The J gene is TRBJ2-2, the V gene TRBV18; TCRdb proposes TRBD2, but this gene call is untestable without DNA. Germline CDR1 reads KGHSH; CDR2 reads LQKENI. This CDR3 has 17 residues. The CDR3 spells CASSPDSPWASTGELFF.

The gene calls are TRBV28 and TRBJ2-1; TCRdb reports TRBD2, a call that lacks DNA to check it against. Per the germline V gene, CDR1 is MDHEN and CDR2 is SYDVKM. The CDR3 is 15 amino acids. The CDR3 is CASGTPNLRYNEQFF.

V is TRBV24-1 and J is TRBJ2-5; TCRdb lists TRBD2, though no DNA is available to test this call. The CDR3 is 16 residues long. Germline-derived CDR1 and CDR2 are KGHDR and SFDVKD. This chain's CDR3 is CATSQTSGRADETQYF.

CDR3 sequence reads: CASSQAVFRNEQFF. V is TRBV11-2 and J is TRBJ2-1. The CDR3 runs 14 residues. Germline V CDR1 and CDR2: SGHAT, FQNNGV.

The chain is built from TRBV20-1 and TRBJ2-3; the TRBD2 assignment by TCRdb is unverifiable without DNA. The germline gives CDR1 DFQATT, CDR2 SNEGSKA (reference sequence). This CDR3 comprises 15 residues. CDR3 protein: CSAGGLAGGSDTQYF.

The V and J genes are TRBV3-1 and TRBJ2-1. This CDR3 has 14 residues. CDR1 LGHDT and CDR2 YNNKEL come from the germline V gene (reference sequence). The CDR3 loop reads CASSPLASYNEQFF.

V usage is TRBV29-1 and J usage is TRBJ1-1. Germline lookup yields CDR1 SQVTM and CDR2 ANQGSEA. CDR3 length equals 13 residues. CDR3: CSVCSILNTEAFF.

The chain's CDR3 is CSALVSTSGGGTDTQYF. The chain links TRBV20-1 to TRBJ2-3; without DNA, the TCRdb call of TRBD2 cannot be checked. Germline CDR1 and CDR2: DFQATT and SNEGSKA (reference sequence). The CDR3 runs 17 residues.

The gene calls are TRBV4-2 and TRBJ2-3; without DNA, the TCRdb call of TRBD1 cannot be checked. The CDR3 consists of 16 residues. The germline V gene encodes CDR1 LGHNA and CDR2 YNFKEQ. The CDR3 sequence: CASSQDFSQGRDTQYF.

The chain joins TRBV5-1 to TRBJ2-7; the D gene TCRdb calls, TRBD2, cannot be checked with no DNA. This CDR3 region has 17 residues. Germline values: CDR1 SGHRS, CDR2 YFSETQ. The CDR3 reads CASSRVSGTSVPYEQYF. Drawing the rest from reference TRBV5-1 and TRBJ2-7, the complete variable domain is KAGVTQTPRYLIKTRGQQVTLSCSPISGHRSVSWYQQTPGQGLQFLFEYFSETQRNKGNFPGRFSGRQFSNSRSEMNVSTLELGDSALYLCASSRVSGTSVPYEQYFGPGTRLTVT.

The rearrangement joins TRBV20-1 to TRBJ1-2. The CDR3 runs 14 residues. Germline CDR1 and CDR2: DFQATT and SNEGSKA (reference sequence). The CDR3 sequence: CSASPGTANYGYTF.

The J gene is TRBJ2-7, the V gene TRBV3-1; the TRBD1 assignment by TCRdb is unverifiable without DNA. Looked up from germline, CDR1 is LGHDT and CDR2 is YNNKEL (reference sequence). The CDR3 covers 13 residues. The chain's CDR3 is CASRRDRVGEQYF.

The chain recombines TRBV4-1 with TRBJ1-1. The germline gives CDR1 MGHRA, CDR2 YSYEKL. The CDR3 contains 17 residues. The CDR3 loop is CASSASRLRQQNTEAFF.

This chain connects TRBV20-1 to TRBJ2-3; TCRdb's D gene call, TRBD1, goes unchecked for lack of DNA. Germline V gene data show CDR1 as DFQATT and CDR2 as SNEGSKA (reference sequence). The CDR3 contains 15 residues. CDR3 amino acids: CSAPHPGYPPDTQYF.

The chain carries TRBV29-1 and TRBJ2-3; TCRdb designates TRBD2, a call that cannot be tested without DNA. Germline CDR1 SQVTM, CDR2 ANQGSEA. The CDR3 is made up of 17 amino acids. CDR3 sequence reads: CSASGTSGGADTDTQYF.

The rearrangement links TRBV6-1 to TRBJ2-4. Germline CDR1 and CDR2: MNHNS and SASEGT. The CDR3 contains 15 residues. CDR3 region: CASSHDRVAKNIQYF.

The rearrangement joins TRBV20-1 to TRBJ2-7; absent DNA, TCRdb's TRBD2 call cannot be checked. In germline, CDR1 is DFQATT, CDR2 SNEGSKA (reference sequence). This CDR3 comprises 14 residues. The CDR3 here is CSATGPGLRYEQYF.

This chain connects TRBV7-8 to TRBJ1-6; the TRBD1 assignment by TCRdb is unverifiable without DNA. The CDR3 loop spans 14 amino acids. Germline assignment: CDR1 SGHVS and CDR2 FQNEAQ. CDR3 amino acids: CASSIQGQNSPLHF.

V gene TRBV12-3 or TRBV12-4 combines with J gene TRBJ2-2. The CDR3 extends over 13 amino acids. The CDR3 region is CASTPLKGGELFF.